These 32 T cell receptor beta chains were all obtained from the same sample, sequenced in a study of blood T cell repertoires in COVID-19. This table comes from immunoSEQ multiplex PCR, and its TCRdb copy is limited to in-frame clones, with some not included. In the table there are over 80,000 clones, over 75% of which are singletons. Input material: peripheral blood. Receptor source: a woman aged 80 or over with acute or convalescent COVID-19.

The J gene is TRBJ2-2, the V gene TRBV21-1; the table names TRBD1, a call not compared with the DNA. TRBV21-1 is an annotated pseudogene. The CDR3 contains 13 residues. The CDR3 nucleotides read TGTGCCAGCAGCGCAACAGGGTCCGGGGAGCTGTTTTTT. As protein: CASSATGSGELFF.

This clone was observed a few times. CDR3 region: CASSLQRSEETQYF. CDR3 in DNA: TGCGCCAGCAGCCTTCAGCGGTCGGAAGAGACCCAGTACTTC. The chain carries TRBV4-1 and TRBJ2-5; possible D gene TRBD2, 5 bases. With 4 bases removed from V and 3 bases from J, the gap between germline ends came to 12 bases. This CDR3 contains 14 residues. CDR1 and CDR2 (germline): MGHRA, YSYEKL.

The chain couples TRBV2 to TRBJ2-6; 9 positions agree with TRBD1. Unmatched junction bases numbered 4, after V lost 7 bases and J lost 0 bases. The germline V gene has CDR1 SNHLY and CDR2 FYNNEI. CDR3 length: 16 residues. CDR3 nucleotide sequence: TGTGCCAGCAAGACAGGGGGTAACTCTGGGGCCAACGTCCTGACTTTC. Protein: CASKTGGNSGANVLTF.

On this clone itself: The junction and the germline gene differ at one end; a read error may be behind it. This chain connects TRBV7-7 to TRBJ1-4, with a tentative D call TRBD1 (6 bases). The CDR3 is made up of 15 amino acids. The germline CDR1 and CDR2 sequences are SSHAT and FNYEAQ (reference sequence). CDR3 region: CASSSTGNPGEKLFF. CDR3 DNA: TGTGCTAGCAGCTCTACAGGGAATCCGGGTGAAAAACTGTTTTTT.

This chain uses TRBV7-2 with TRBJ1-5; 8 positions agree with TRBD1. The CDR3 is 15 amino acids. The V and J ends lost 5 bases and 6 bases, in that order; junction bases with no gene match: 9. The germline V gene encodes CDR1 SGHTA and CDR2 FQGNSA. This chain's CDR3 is CASSPRTGRLQPQHF. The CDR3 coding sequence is TGTGCCAGCAGCCCTCGGACAGGGAGACTTCAGCCCCAGCATTTT.

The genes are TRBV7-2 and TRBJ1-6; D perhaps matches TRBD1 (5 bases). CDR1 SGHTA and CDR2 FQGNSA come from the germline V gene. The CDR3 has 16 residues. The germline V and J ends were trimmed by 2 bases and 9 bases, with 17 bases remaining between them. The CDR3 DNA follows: TGTGCCAGCAGCTTATGGGTTGGGCAGGGCGGTTCACCCCTCCACTTT. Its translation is CASSLWVGQGGSPLHF.

The CDR3 is CASSFTGGVGPTGELFF. CDR3 DNA: TGTGCCAGCAGCTTTACCGGGGGAGTCGGTCCCACCGGGGAGCTGTTTTTT. The rearrangement uses TRBV11-2 and TRBJ2-2, with TRBD2 as a possible D gene (6 bases). From germline, CDR1 is SGHAT and CDR2 FQNNGV. The CDR3 length is 17 residues. V was shortened by 3 bases and J by 4 bases, with 18 bases between the two germline ends.

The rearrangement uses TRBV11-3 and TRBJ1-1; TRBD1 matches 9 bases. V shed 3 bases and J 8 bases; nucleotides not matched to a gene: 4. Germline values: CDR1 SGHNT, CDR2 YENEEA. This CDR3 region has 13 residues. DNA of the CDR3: TGTGCCAGCAGCTTCGGGACAGGGACGGAAGCTTTCTTT. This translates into CASSFGTGTEAFF.

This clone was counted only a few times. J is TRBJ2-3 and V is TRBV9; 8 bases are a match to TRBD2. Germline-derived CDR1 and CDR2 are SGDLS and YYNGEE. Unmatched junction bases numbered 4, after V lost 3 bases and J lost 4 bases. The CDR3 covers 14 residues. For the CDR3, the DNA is TGTGCCAGCAGCGGCGGACTAGCCCCAGATACGCAGTATTTT. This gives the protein CASSGGLAPDTQYF.

The CDR3 DNA sequence: TGTGCCAGTAGTTTGCGGGGGGATACCTATGGCTACACCTTC. Its translation is CASSLRGDTYGYTF. The chain combines TRBV19 with TRBJ1-2, with a weak D call TRBD1 (5 bases). This CDR3 has 14 residues. The V end was cut by 5 bases, the J end by 4 bases, with 14 bases between. Germline CDR1 LNHDA, CDR2 SQIVND (reference sequence).

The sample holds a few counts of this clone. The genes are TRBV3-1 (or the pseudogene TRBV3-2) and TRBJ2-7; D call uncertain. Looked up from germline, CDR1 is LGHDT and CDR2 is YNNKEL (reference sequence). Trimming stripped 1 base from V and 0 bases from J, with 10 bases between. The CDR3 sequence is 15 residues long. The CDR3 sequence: CASSQVPQYSYEQYF. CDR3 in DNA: TGTGCCAGCAGCCAAGTCCCGCAGTACTCCTACGAGCAGTACTTC.

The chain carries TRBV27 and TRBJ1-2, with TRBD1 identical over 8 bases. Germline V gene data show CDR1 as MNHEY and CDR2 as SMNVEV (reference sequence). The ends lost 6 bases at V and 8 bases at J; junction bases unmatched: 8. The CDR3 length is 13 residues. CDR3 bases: TGTGCCAGCAGGGGGACAGGAGAAAGGGGCTACACCTTC. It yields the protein CASRGTGERGYTF.

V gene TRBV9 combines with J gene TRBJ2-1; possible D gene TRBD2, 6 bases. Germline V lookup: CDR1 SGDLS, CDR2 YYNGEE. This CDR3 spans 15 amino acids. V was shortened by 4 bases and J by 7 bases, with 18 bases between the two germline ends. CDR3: CASSPGTLGRNEQFF. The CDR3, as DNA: TGTGCCAGCAGCCCGGGGACCTTGGGGAGGAATGAGCAGTTCTTC. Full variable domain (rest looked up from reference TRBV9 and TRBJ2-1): DSGVTQTPKHLITATGQRVTLRCSPRSGDLSVYWYQQSLDQGLQFLIQYYNGEERAKGNILERFSAQQFPDLHSELNLSSLELGDSALYFCASSPGTLGRNEQFFGPGTRLTVL.

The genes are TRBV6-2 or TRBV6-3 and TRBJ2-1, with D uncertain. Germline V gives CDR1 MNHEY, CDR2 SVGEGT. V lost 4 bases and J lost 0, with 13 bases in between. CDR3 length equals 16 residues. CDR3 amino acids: CASSLASSSSYNEQFF. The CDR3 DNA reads TGTGCCAGCAGTTTGGCTTCTTCCAGCTCCTACAATGAGCAGTTCTTC.

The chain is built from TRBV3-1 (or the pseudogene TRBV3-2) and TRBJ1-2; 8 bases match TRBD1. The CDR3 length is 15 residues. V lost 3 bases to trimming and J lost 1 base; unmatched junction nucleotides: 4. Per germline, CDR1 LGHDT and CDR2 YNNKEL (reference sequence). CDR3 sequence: CASSHGGQVNYGYTF. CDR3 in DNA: TGTGCCAGCAGCCACGGGGGACAGGTTAACTATGGCTACACCTTC.

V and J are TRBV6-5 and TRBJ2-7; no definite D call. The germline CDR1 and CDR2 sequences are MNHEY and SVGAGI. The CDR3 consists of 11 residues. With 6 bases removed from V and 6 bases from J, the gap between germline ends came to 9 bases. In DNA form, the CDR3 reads TGTGCCAGCAGAACCCCAGGCGAGCAGTACTTC. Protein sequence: CASRTPGEQYF.

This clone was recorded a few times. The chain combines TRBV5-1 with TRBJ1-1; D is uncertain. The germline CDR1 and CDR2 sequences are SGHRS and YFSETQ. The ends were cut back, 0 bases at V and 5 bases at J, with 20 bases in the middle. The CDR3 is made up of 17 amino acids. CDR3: CASSLALAGQPWTEAFF. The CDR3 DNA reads TGCGCCAGCAGCTTGGCCTTGGCAGGCCAACCGTGGACTGAAGCTTTCTTT.

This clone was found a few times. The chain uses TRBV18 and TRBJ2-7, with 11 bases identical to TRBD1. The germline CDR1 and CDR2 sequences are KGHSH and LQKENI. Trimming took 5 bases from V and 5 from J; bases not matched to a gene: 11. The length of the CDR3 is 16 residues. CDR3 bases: TGTGCCAGCTCATTTCTTCCGGGACAGGGGGTCCACGAGCAGTACTTC. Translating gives CASSFLPGQGVHEQYF.

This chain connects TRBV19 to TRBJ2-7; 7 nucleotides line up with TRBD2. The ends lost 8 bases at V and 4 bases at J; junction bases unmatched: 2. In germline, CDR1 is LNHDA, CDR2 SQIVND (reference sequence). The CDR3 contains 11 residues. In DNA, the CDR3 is TGTGCCAGTGGGGGAGGGTACGAGCAGTACTTC. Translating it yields CASGGGYEQYF.

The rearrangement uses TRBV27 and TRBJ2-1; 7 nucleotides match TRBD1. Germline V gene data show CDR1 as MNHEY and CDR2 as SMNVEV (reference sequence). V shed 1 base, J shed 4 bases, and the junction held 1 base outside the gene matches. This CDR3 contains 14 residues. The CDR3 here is CASSLWDRYNEQFF. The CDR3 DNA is TGTGCCAGCAGTTTATGGGACAGATACAATGAGCAGTTCTTC.

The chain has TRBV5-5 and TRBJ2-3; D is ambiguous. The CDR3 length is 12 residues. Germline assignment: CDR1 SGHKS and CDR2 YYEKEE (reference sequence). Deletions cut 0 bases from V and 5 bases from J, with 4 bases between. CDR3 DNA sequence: TGTGCCAGCAGCTTGGGACAAGATACGCAGTATTTT. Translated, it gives CASSLGQDTQYF.

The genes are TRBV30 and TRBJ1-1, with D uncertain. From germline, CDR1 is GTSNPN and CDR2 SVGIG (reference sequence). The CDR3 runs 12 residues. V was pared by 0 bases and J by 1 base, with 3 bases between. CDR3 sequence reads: CAWSVRNTEAFF. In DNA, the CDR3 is TGTGCCTGGAGTGTCAGGAACACTGAAGCTTTCTTT.

The CDR3, as DNA: TGTGCCAGCAGGAGAACGGGACAGGGGAACCACGAGCAGTACTTC. Protein: CASRRTGQGNHEQYF. This chain uses TRBV27 with TRBJ2-7; 10 bases are shared with TRBD1. Trimming at V came to 6 bases and at J to 5 bases, leaving 10 bases not matched to a gene. Germline V CDR1 and CDR2: MNHEY, SMNVEV (reference sequence). The CDR3 has 15 residues.

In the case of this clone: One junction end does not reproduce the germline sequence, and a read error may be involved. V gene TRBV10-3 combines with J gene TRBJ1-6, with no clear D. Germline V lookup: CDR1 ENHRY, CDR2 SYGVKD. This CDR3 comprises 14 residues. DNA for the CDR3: TGTGCCATCAGCGAGTTTTTAGATAATTCACCCCTCCACTTT. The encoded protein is CAISEFLDNSPLHF.

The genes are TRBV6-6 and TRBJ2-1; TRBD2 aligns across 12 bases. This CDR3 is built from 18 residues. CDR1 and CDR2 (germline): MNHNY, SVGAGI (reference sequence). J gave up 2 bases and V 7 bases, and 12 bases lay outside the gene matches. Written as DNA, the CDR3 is TGTGCCAGCATTCGACTAGCGGGGGAGCATCGGCCCTACAATGAGCAGTTCTTC. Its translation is CASIRLAGEHRPYNEQFF.

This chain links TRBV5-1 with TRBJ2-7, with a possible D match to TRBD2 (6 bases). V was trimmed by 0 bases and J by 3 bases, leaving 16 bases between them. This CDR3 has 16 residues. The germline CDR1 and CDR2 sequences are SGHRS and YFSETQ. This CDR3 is CASSLAGVTAGYEQYF. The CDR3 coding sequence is TGCGCCAGCAGCTTGGCTGGTGTGACAGCGGGCTACGAGCAGTACTTC.

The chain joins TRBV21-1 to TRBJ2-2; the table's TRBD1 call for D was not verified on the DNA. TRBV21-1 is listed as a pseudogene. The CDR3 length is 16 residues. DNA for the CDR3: TGTGCCAGCAGCTACACCGGGACAGGGACGAACGGGGAGCTGTTTTTT. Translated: CASSYTGTGTNGELFF.

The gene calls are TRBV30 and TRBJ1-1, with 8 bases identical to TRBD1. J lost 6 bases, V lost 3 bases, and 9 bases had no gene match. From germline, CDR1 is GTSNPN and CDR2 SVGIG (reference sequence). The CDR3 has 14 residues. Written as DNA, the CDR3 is TGTGCCTGGAGGAAACAGGGGGAATTGGCTGAAGCTTTCTTT. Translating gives CAWRKQGELAEAFF.

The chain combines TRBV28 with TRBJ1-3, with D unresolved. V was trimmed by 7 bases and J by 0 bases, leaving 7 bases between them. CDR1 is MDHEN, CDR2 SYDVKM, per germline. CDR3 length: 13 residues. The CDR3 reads CASTRFSGNTIYF. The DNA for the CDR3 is TGTGCCAGCACGAGGTTCTCTGGAAACACCATATATTTT.

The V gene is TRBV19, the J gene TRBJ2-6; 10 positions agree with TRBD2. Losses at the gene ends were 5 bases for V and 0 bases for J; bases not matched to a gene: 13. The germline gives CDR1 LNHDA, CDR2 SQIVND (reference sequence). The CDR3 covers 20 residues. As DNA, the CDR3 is TGTGCCAGTAGTCGAAAGGGGAGCGGGAGGGGATTCTCTGGGGCCAACGTCCTGACTTTC. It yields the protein CASSRKGSGRGFSGANVLTF.

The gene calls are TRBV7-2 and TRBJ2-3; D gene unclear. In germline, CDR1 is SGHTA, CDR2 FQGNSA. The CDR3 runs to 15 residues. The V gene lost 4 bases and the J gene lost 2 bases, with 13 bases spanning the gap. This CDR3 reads CASSSETFSTDTQYF. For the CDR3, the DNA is TGTGCCAGCAGCTCCGAGACTTTTTCCACAGATACGCAGTATTTT.

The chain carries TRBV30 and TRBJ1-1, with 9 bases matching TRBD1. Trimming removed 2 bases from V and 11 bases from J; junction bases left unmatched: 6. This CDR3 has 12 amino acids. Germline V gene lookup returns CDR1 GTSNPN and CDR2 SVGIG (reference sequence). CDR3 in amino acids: CAWSRDRADAFF. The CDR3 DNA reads TGTGCCTGGAGTCGGGACAGGGCCGATGCTTTCTTT.